Sequencing of this TCR beta chain was carried out in a study of cytomegalovirus exposure and HLA in healthy donors. Findings and limits, study-wide: Donors were assumed by presence/absence analyses to have roughly uniform sequencing depth.

A note on this clone: What it recognizes is unknown.

60 Vbeta and 13 Jbeta primers were used in PCR. The repertoire was sequenced with immunoSEQ multiplex PCR; TCRdb's copy has only in-frame clones and lacks some. The sample contains roughly 120,000 clones, roughly 79% of which appear only once. Trimming stripped 5 bases from V and 4 bases from J, with 17 bases between. CDR3 length: 16 residues. Germline V lookup: CDR1 SGHAT, CDR2 FQNNGV. The TCR sequence derives from a woman aged 25-40 years in good health and CMV-seronegative. This chain joins TRBV11-2 and TRBJ2-2; unclear D gene. The sequenced material came from PBMCs. CDR3 in DNA: TGTGCCAGCAGCCCGAGGCGAAGATTGGCCACCGGGGAGCTGTTTTTT. Translating gives CASSPRRRLATGELFF.